The 8 T cell receptor beta chains below come from one sample, sequenced in a study of blood T cells in healthy people across ages. Primed by a sample-barcoded 5' primer and a J-beta primer mix, a second PCR proceeded for 7 to 11 cycles. TCRdb reprocessed the 5' RACE reads via MiXCR and lists one record per CDR3 protein. The sample holds about 780,000 distinct CDR3 sequences, roughly 46% seen once. The sequenced sample was blood. All receptors derive from a man aged 80 or over in good health.

V usage is TRBV7-9 and J usage is TRBJ2-3; perhaps TRBD2 as D (6 bases). Germline V CDR1 and CDR2: SEHNR, FQNEAQ (reference sequence). The CDR3 has 16 residues. Trimming shortened V by 2 bases and J by 1 base, and 13 bases separated the two germline ends. The CDR3 region is CASSLRQRVGTDTQYF. As DNA, the CDR3 is TGTGCCAGCAGCTTACGTCAGCGGGTAGGCACAGATACGCAGTATTTT. The variable domain in full, with the rest retrieved from reference TRBV7-9 and TRBJ2-3, is DTGVSQNPRHKITKRGQNVTFRCDPISEHNRLYWYRQTLGQGPEFLTYFQNEAQLEKSRLLSDRFSAERPKGSFSTLEIQRTEQGDSAMYLCASSLRQRVGTDTQYFGPGTRLTVL.

With regard to this clonotype: A read error is possible here, since a much larger clone lies one base away. This chain uses TRBV29-1 with TRBJ2-5; 9 nucleotides agree with TRBD1. With the DNA end fitting TRBJ2-7 better, the J assignment may be wrong. The CDR3 length is 13 residues. Germline V gives CDR1 SQVTM, CDR2 ANQGSEA. The CDR3 DNA follows: TGCAGCCACTGCGCGACAGGGGGTGGCGAGCAGTACTTC. Translating gives CSHCATGGGEQYF.

The J gene is TRBJ1-1, the V gene TRBV12-3 or TRBV12-4; D is perhaps TRBD1 (5 bases). The CDR3 contains 15 residues. Trimming took off 6 bases at V and 0 bases at J, with 14 bases between the two ends. The CDR3 bases are TGTGCCAGCAGCCAGGGTAATTTCGTGAACACTGAAGCTTTCTTT. Translation gives CASSQGNFVNTEAFF.

This clonotype was observed a few times. The rearrangement links TRBV7-2 to TRBJ2-5; 13 bases match TRBD2. Germline V gene lookup returns CDR1 SGHTA and CDR2 FQGNSA. CDR3 size: 14 residues. V lost 5 bases to trimming and J lost 11 bases; unmatched junction nucleotides: 8. CDR3 sequence: CASSPGLAGLGQYF. Here the CDR3 DNA reads TGTGCCAGCAGCCCGGGACTAGCGGGATTAGGGCAGTACTTC.

Ten or more counts support this clonotype. The rearrangement uses TRBV20-1 and TRBJ1-2, with D perhaps TRBD1 (5 bases). The germline gives CDR1 DFQATT, CDR2 SNEGSKA (reference sequence). V shed 3 bases and J shed 2 bases, with 7 bases lying between them. The CDR3 runs to 12 residues. The CDR3 DNA reads TGCAGTGCTAGTGGGGGGAACTATGGCTACACCTTC. It translates to CSASGGNYGYTF.

This clonotype was observed a handful of times. This chain joins TRBV9 and TRBJ2-1, with TRBD2 identical over 7 bases. CDR1 SGDLS and CDR2 YYNGEE come from the germline V gene. The CDR3 runs to 15 residues. The ends lost 0 bases at V and 5 bases at J; junction bases unmatched: 5. The CDR3 bases are TGTGCCAGCAGCGTAGGTGCGGGGGTCAACAATGAGCAGTTCTTC. Translated, it gives CASSVGAGVNNEQFF. The full variable domain, its missing parts supplied by reference TRBV9 and TRBJ2-1, is DSGVTQTPKHLITATGQRVTLRCSPRSGDLSVYWYQQSLDQGLQFLIQYYNGEERAKGNILERFSAQQFPDLHSELNLSSLELGDSALYFCASSVGAGVNNEQFFGPGTRLTVL.

V and J are TRBV15 and TRBJ1-2, with 8 bases that match TRBD1. CDR1 and CDR2 from the germline V gene are LNHNV and YYDKDF (reference sequence). J lost 2 bases, V lost 4 bases, and 0 bases had no gene match. This CDR3 region has 13 residues. CDR3 coding DNA: TGTGCCACCAGCAACAGGGGGAACTATGGCTACACCTTC. Translated, it gives CATSNRGNYGYTF.

The chain combines TRBV27 with TRBJ2-1; 9 bases align to TRBD1. The DNA end is a closer match to TRBJ2-7, so the J assignment may be wrong. Germline V lookup: CDR1 MNHEY, CDR2 SMNVEV (reference sequence). This CDR3 region has 14 residues. The CDR3: CASSPRDRAPEQYF. The CDR3, as DNA: TGTGCCAGCAGCCCCCGGGACAGGGCGCCCGAGCAGTACTTC.